Sequencing of this T cell receptor beta chain was carried out in a study of OX40 agonist ivuxolimab in advanced cancers. Study summary: Two patients with cutaneous melanoma and one with hepatocellular carcinoma, three in total, showed partial responses. Overall study results and limits: At 0.1 to 3.0 mg/kg and by week 6, clonal expansion occurred in CD4+ and CD8+ blood T cells.

Blood sampling took place at baseline, cycle 4 day 1, and cycle 7 day 1. About this clone: Its target is not known.

V was clipped by 3 bases and J by 4 bases, with 5 bases between them. This CDR3 spans 12 amino acids. CDR1 and CDR2 (germline): SGDLS, YYNGEE. The repertoire was sequenced with immunoSEQ multiplex PCR; TCRdb's copy has only in-frame clones and lacks some. The sample includes under 5,500 clones, less than 70% of them seen just once. This sequence joins TRBV9 and TRBJ1-3, with D uncertain. The source is an adult with an advanced solid tumor such as melanoma, head and neck, liver or kidney cancer. The source was CD4+ or CD8+ T cells sorted from blood, collected in a trial of the OX40 agonist ivuxolimab. DNA of the CDR3: TGTGCCAGCAGCGGGGAGGGAAACACCATATATTTT. Protein: CASSGEGNTIYF.